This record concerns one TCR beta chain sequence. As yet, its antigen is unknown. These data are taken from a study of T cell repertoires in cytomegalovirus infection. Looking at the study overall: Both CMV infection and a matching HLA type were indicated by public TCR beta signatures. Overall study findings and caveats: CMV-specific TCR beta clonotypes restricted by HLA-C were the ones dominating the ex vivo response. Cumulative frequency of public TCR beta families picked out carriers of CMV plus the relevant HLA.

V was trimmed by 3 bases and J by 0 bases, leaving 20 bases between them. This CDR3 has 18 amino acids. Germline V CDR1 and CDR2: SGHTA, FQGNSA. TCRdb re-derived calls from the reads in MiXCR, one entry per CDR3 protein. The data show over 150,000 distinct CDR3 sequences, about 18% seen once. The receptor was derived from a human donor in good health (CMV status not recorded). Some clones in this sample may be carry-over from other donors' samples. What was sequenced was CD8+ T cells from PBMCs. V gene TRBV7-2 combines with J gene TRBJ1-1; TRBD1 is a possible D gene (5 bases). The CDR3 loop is CASSFLAGLGGMNTEAFF. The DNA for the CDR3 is TGTGCCAGCAGCTTTTTAGCCGGCCTGGGGGGAATGAACACTGAAGCTTTCTTT.